The clone carrying this T cell receptor beta chain came up a few times. Profiling of TCR beta VDJ combinations and CDR3 sequences used genomic DNA as template. Via MiXCR, TCRdb re-called the reads, giving one row per CDR3 protein. The sample has about 190,000 distinct CDR3 sequences, 40% to 55% seen once. These data are taken from a study of CD8+CD57+ T cells in acquired aplastic anemia. Sequenced patients had shown CD8+CD57+ cell expansion by flow cytometry. Sequencing input: sorted CD4+, CD8+, or CD8+CD57+ T cells (not recorded which) from PBMCs. The sequence was obtained from a human donor with aplastic anemia.

The CDR3 is CATRDSNQPQHF. In nucleotides, the CDR3 is TGTGCCACCCGGGACAGCAATCAGCCCCAGCATTTT. The chain couples TRBV6-1 to TRBJ1-5; perhaps TRBD1 as D (5 bases). This CDR3 is built from 12 residues. V lost 10 bases and J lost 1, with 8 bases in between. The germline CDR1 and CDR2 sequences are MNHNS and SASEGT.